A selection of T cell receptor beta chains follows, all from one sample in a study of cytomegalovirus exposure and HLA in healthy donors. TCRdb's table, derived via immunoSEQ multiplex PCR, lists solely in-frame clones and lacks some. Among 130,000 to 150,000 clones listed, around 77% were seen once. Sequenced: PBMCs. These receptors all stem from a woman aged 40 to 49 in good health and CMV-seropositive. CDR3s include the opening cysteine and the closing phenylalanine or tryptophan. Fields, in order: CDR3 DNA, CDR3 protein, V gene, D gene, J gene, clone size. D genes are given only for firm matches. Clone size is shown for a subset of rows, as once, few, many or a class of expanded clone.

cdr3_nt: TGCGCCAGCAGCGTACAGGGGGCTTTCACCGGGGAGCTGTTTTTT
cdr3_aa: CASSVQGAFTGELFF
v_call: TRBV5-1
d_call: TRBD1
j_call: TRBJ2-2
clone_size: few

cdr3_nt: TGTGCCAGCAGCCCGGGGGGCCCCCAAGCTTTCTTT
cdr3_aa: CASSPGGPQAFF
v_call: TRBV5-6
d_call: .
j_call: TRBJ1-1
clone_size: .

cdr3_nt: TGTGCCAGCAGACCACGACGGGACAGGGGATTGGGATTAGGGGAAAAACTGTTTTTT
cdr3_aa: CASRPRRDRGLGLGEKLFF
v_call: TRBV27
d_call: TRBD1
j_call: TRBJ1-4
clone_size: .

cdr3_nt: TGTGCCAGCAGCCCTGATGACACCCTCTCTAACGAGCAGTACTTC
cdr3_aa: CASSPDDTLSNEQYF
v_call: TRBV7-7
d_call: .
j_call: TRBJ2-7
clone_size: .

cdr3_nt: TGCGCCAGCTCATCGGGACAGGGGGCCCTATACCAAGAGACCCAGTACTTC
cdr3_aa: CASSSGQGALYQETQYF
v_call: TRBV5-1
d_call: TRBD1
j_call: TRBJ2-5
clone_size: .

cdr3_nt: TGCGCCACCTCTCCAATGGCCCAGGGGGCAGGTAATGAGCAGTTCTTC
cdr3_aa: CATSPMAQGAGNEQFF
v_call: TRBV5-1
d_call: TRBD1
j_call: TRBJ2-1
clone_size: few

cdr3_nt: TGTGCCAGCAGTTCTGGGCGGGCCAACGTCCTGACTTTC
cdr3_aa: CASSSGRANVLTF
v_call: TRBV7-2
d_call: .
j_call: TRBJ2-6
clone_size: .

cdr3_nt: TGCGCCAGCAGCTTGGCGGTAGGAGTGAAGACCCAGTACTTC
cdr3_aa: CASSLAVGVKTQYF
v_call: TRBV5-1
d_call: .
j_call: TRBJ2-5
clone_size: few

cdr3_nt: TGTGCCAGTAGTGCGGGACAGGGGAATAACTATGGCTACACCTTC
cdr3_aa: CASSAGQGNNYGYTF
v_call: TRBV19
d_call: TRBD1
j_call: TRBJ1-2
clone_size: .

cdr3_nt: TGTGCCAGCAGTTCACCCAGGGGACAGGGGCTCTACGAGCAGTACTTC
cdr3_aa: CASSSPRGQGLYEQYF
v_call: TRBV27
d_call: TRBD1
j_call: TRBJ2-7
clone_size: .

cdr3_nt: TGTGCCAGCAGCGTAGATGTCGGGGTGGTAGATACGCAGTATTTT
cdr3_aa: CASSVDVGVVDTQYF
v_call: TRBV9
d_call: .
j_call: TRBJ2-3
clone_size: .

cdr3_nt: TGTGCCAGCAGTTTCAGGATTAATTATGGCTACACCTTC
cdr3_aa: CASSFRINYGYTF
v_call: TRBV6-5
d_call: .
j_call: TRBJ1-2
clone_size: .

cdr3_nt: TGTGCCAGCAGCTTGGAACAGGGGTACGAGCAGTACTTC
cdr3_aa: CASSLEQGYEQYF
v_call: TRBV5-4
d_call: TRBD1
j_call: TRBJ2-7
clone_size: few

cdr3_nt: TGTGCCAGCAGAAGCTCAGGGGTCACCGGGGAGCTGTTTTTT
cdr3_aa: CASRSSGVTGELFF
v_call: TRBV9
d_call: .
j_call: TRBJ2-2
clone_size: .

cdr3_nt: TGTGCCAGTAGTCTCCCTGGGGCCAACGTCCTGACTTTC
cdr3_aa: CASSLPGANVLTF
v_call: TRBV19
d_call: .
j_call: TRBJ2-6
clone_size: .

cdr3_nt: TGTGCCAGCAGTCCTACAGGGGGAGGTGAGACCCAGTACTTC
cdr3_aa: CASSPTGGGETQYF
v_call: TRBV2
d_call: TRBD1
j_call: TRBJ2-5
clone_size: .

cdr3_nt: TGTGCCAGCAGCTCCTGGGGGACTAGCGGAGATACGCAGTATTTT
cdr3_aa: CASSSWGTSGDTQYF
v_call: TRBV7-3
d_call: TRBD2
j_call: TRBJ2-3
clone_size: .

cdr3_nt: TGTGCCAGCAGCTTAGGTTCCGGACAGGGCTACACCGGGGAGCTGTTTTTT
cdr3_aa: CASSLGSGQGYTGELFF
v_call: TRBV7-9
d_call: TRBD1
j_call: TRBJ2-2
clone_size: .

cdr3_nt: TGTTCCAGCAGCTTAAGTGGAGGGGGCCCGAAGCCCCAGCATTTT
cdr3_aa: CSSSLSGGGPKPQHF
v_call: TRBV7-9
d_call: TRBD1
j_call: TRBJ1-5
clone_size: .

cdr3_nt: TGTGCCAGCCTAATGGGACGTTTGGACACGGGGGGGTTC
cdr3_aa: CASLMGRLDTGGF
v_call: TRBV2
d_call: TRBD2
j_call: TRBJ2-7
clone_size: .

cdr3_nt: TGTGCCAGCAAACTAGCGGGGAAAGAGACCCAGTACTTC
cdr3_aa: CASKLAGKETQYF
v_call: TRBV27
d_call: TRBD2
j_call: TRBJ2-5
clone_size: few

cdr3_nt: TGTGCCATCAGATCAGGGAACACTGAAGCTTTCTTT
cdr3_aa: CAIRSGNTEAFF
v_call: TRBV10-3
d_call: .
j_call: TRBJ1-1
clone_size: .

cdr3_nt: TGTGCCAGCAGCGCAGGACTAACTCCGACCACAGATACGCAGTATTTT
cdr3_aa: CASSAGLTPTTDTQYF
v_call: TRBV9
d_call: .
j_call: TRBJ2-3
clone_size: .

cdr3_nt: TGTGCCAGCAGCGTTGCGGGGGGATACACCGGGGAGCTGTTTTTT
cdr3_aa: CASSVAGGYTGELFF
v_call: TRBV9
d_call: TRBD2
j_call: TRBJ2-2
clone_size: .

cdr3_nt: TGTGCCAGCAGTGGACTGTCCGGGACTAGCGGCACAGATACGCAGTATTTT
cdr3_aa: CASSGLSGTSGTDTQYF
v_call: TRBV6-1
d_call: TRBD2
j_call: TRBJ2-3
clone_size: .

cdr3_nt: TGTGCCAGCAGCCTAGAAACAGGGTTCGGCACTGAAGCTTTCTTT
cdr3_aa: CASSLETGFGTEAFF
v_call: TRBV16
d_call: .
j_call: TRBJ1-1
clone_size: once

cdr3_nt: TGTGCCAGCAGCCAGGACAGGGAACCTACGCAGTATTTT
cdr3_aa: CASSQDREPTQYF
v_call: TRBV6-5
d_call: TRBD1
j_call: TRBJ2-3
clone_size: .

cdr3_nt: TGTGCCAGCAGCTTACCGGGACAGGACACAGATACGCAGTATTTT
cdr3_aa: CASSLPGQDTDTQYF
v_call: TRBV7-9
d_call: TRBD1
j_call: TRBJ2-3
clone_size: once

cdr3_nt: TGTGCCAGCCAGGACAGGGGTTACGAGCAGTACTTC
cdr3_aa: CASQDRGYEQYF
v_call: TRBV5-4
d_call: TRBD1
j_call: TRBJ2-7
clone_size: few